This T cell receptor beta chain comes out of a study of graft-versus-host responses after intestinal transplantation (dated by TCRdb to the early 2020s). Background on the whole study: Multivisceral, liver-intestinal, or isolated intestinal transplants were received by the recipients. To identify alloreactive clones, pre-transplant mixed lymphocyte reaction products were sequenced and compared with unstimulated pre-transplant donor and recipient T cells. Anti-thymocyte globulin induction was given to all recipients, followed by maintenance tacrolimus and steroids for approximately three years. After intestinal transplantation, graft-versus-host and host-versus-graft alloreactive T cell clones were followed in the graft, circulation and bone marrow using bulk TCR-beta CDR3 sequencing. The cohort enrolled some 24 intestinal transplant recipients, one of whom was a retransplant, and a few patients without pretransplant specimens were excluded. A peak of at least 4% donor T cells among recipient peripheral blood mononuclear cells was the definition used for donor T cell macrochimerism. Rather than being sequenced by the commercial service, samples from a few later patients were sequenced in-house on an Illumina MiSeq and processed with MiXCR.

Receptor libraries were prepared by the immunoSEQ multiplex PCR assay. For most patients, genomic DNA was isolated with the Qiagen DNeasy Blood and Tissue Kit and sent frozen to Adaptive Biotechnologies for TCR sequencing. For most patients, high-throughput TCR-beta CDR3 sequencing of genomic DNA was performed by Adaptive Biotechnologies. The paper's data handling went like this. Adaptive's ImmunoSEQ software supplied the TCR sequencing data for 15 to 20 patients, while MiXCR and VDJtools were used to process a few other patients. CD4 versus CD8 sorting errors were corrected by removing sequences found in both subsets at a frequency ratio below 5:1. CDR3 nucleotide sequences shared by donor and recipient were removed because the origin of these sequences could not be assigned. Alloreactive clones required at least 2-fold expansion over unstimulated cells and minimum CFSE-low frequency of 0.002% (template counts) or 0.001% (read counts). Mappable clones were those detected in sequenced pre-transplant spleen, lymph node, or MLR CFSE-low populations of the donor or recipient. Cumulative frequency of alloreactive clones was calculated as a percentage of all sequences weighted by copy number. TCRdb took this table from immuneACCESS and kept in-frame rearrangements with V and J called. Such tables lack part of the clones; where checked against another copy, unresolved V genes explain under half of the gap, and the rest is unexplained. V, J and clone size were drawn from that table, and D and trimming were deduced from the DNA. The sample table contains around 110,000 clones; only one count was recorded for just over 90% of them. The ten largest clonotypes hold about 0.18% of the sample.

The trim is 2 bases for V and 2 bases for J, with a gap of 9 bases between the germline ends. The cysteine opens and the phenylalanine closes a CDR3 of 15 amino acids. Left in the record is the CDR3 DNA by itself, 45 bases read in frame from the first base. The germline V gene yields KGHSH for CDR1 and LQKENI for CDR2. Turning to this clone: Its recognized antigen is unknown. Base qualities were left out, and no much larger clone turns up one base away.

Study-level results and caveats: Peak levels of circulating GvH clones were associated with declines in HvG clones early after transplant. Conclusions were limited by the relatively low number and heterogeneity of intestinal transplant patients. In the allografts of patients with donor T cell macrochimerism, GvH to HvG T cell clonal ratios were high. GvH clones were detected in recipient bone marrow, and some of these GvH clones were observed earlier in ileal mucosa or blood, consistent with an intestinal mucosal origin.

The sample's time point, from its label and the paper: cells obtained before transplantation from donor or recipient. CD3+CD4+ and CD3+CD8+ populations were FACS-sorted from unstimulated pre-transplant donor and recipient cells taken from spleen or lymph nodes. The TCR sequence derives from a human donor who received an intestinal transplant. The chain is encoded by TRBV18 joined to TRBJ2-2, with TRBD1 as a weak D call on 5 bases. Sample: unstimulated CD4+ T cells sorted from spleen or lymph node cells, taken before intestinal transplant. At the DNA level, the sequence is TGTGCCAGCTCACCATTGGACACAAACACCGGGGAGCTGTTTTTT. Its coded protein is CASSPLDTNTGELFF. With all but the CDR3 taken from the reference TRBV18 and TRBJ2-2 genes, the full variable domain is: NAGVMQNPRHLVRRRGQEARLRCSPMKGHSHVYWYRQLPEEGLKFMVYLQKENIIDESGMPKERFSAEFPKEGPSILRIQQVVRGDSAAYFCASSPLDTNTGELFFGEGSRLTVL.